This T cell receptor (beta chain) was found in a study of blood T cell repertoires in COVID-19. Profiled with immunoSEQ multiplex PCR; TCRdb holds only in-frame clones, not every one. The table has about 160,000 clones, about 85% seen once. V was shortened by 5 bases and J by 7 bases, with 24 bases between the two germline ends. Germline V gene sequence: CDR1 SGHTA, CDR2 FQGNSA. The CDR3 extends over 17 amino acids. The J gene is TRBJ2-1, the V gene TRBV7-2; a possible D gene is TRBD2 (6 bases). The origin of this receptor is a woman in her forties or fifties who had recovered from COVID-19. The sequenced sample consisted of PBMCs or T cells enriched from blood (not recorded which). CDR3 region: CASSLSVFSAGSNEQFF. CDR3 nucleotides: TGTGCCAGCAGCCTTTCCGTCTTTTCGGCGGGGTCTAATGAGCAGTTCTTC.